This T cell receptor beta chain was captured in a study of blood T cell repertoires in COVID-19. Study information: COVID-19 samples from acute and convalescent phases originated in the United States, Italy and Spain. T cells, B-cell-depleted T cells, or PBMCs supplied cDNA or gDNA.

Data came from immunoSEQ multiplex PCR; TCRdb stores just in-frame clones and leaves some out. The data show tens of thousands of clones, under 85% seen once. The CDR3 is 12 residues long. Trimming removed 3 bases at V and 2 bases at J, with 3 bases between. In germline, CDR1 is KGHSH, CDR2 LQKENI. V is TRBV18 and J is TRBJ2-3; D not certain. The clonotype comes from a man in his 70s with acute or convalescent COVID-19. The material sequenced was peripheral blood. The CDR3: CASSPFTDTQYF. CDR3 coding DNA: TGTGCCAGCTCACCCTTCACAGATACGCAGTATTTT.